This T cell receptor (beta chain) was sequenced during a study of blood T cells in healthy people across ages. It was with a sample-barcoded 5' primer and a J-beta primer mix that a second PCR of roughly 7 to 12 cycles was run. One entry per CDR3 protein results from TCRdb running MiXCR on the 5' RACE reads. The sample contains roughly 1,700,000 distinct CDR3 sequences, approximately 30% of which appear only once. This clonotype has at least ten counts. Germline assignment: CDR1 LGHNA and CDR2 YSLEER. The trim removed 1 base at V and 6 bases at J, leaving 0 bases unmatched. The CDR3 runs to 13 residues.

This sequence joins TRBV4-3 and TRBJ2-1; 7 nucleotides match TRBD2. The specimen sequenced was blood. The origin of this receptor is a woman in her twenties or thirties in good health. The CDR3 here is CASSQGGGNEQFF. CDR3 DNA: TGCGCCAGCAGCCAAGGCGGGGGCAATGAGCAGTTCTTC.